This TCR beta chain appears in the sequencing data of a study of shared clonotypes between healthy human individuals. About the study: Aged 18 to 49, the donors were two women and three men.

Worth noting for this clone: Its antigen remains unknown.

Using immunoSEQ multiplex PCR, the repertoire was profiled, and TCRdb retains in-frame clones only, with some absent. The repertoire holds roughly 330,000 clones, with around two thirds as singletons. Study observations and caveats: Clonotype sharing among donors was expected to depend on sequencing depth.

Among the donors, all were Caucasian adults who lived in Nashville, Tennessee. The CDR3 loop spans 15 amino acids. Germline trimming cut 8 bases from V and 4 bases from J; bases unmatched to any gene: 6. CDR1 and CDR2 from the germline V gene are SGHVS and FQNEAQ. The clonotype was recovered from a man aged 25-45 years in good health. The V call is TRBV7-8, the J call TRBJ2-2; 11 positions match TRBD2. Sequenced input: memory CD4+ T cells sorted from blood. The subset was: CD45RA-negative fraction. The CDR3 is CASGDSGRATGELFF. The DNA for the CDR3 is TGTGCCAGCGGCGATAGCGGGAGGGCCACCGGGGAGCTGTTTTTT.